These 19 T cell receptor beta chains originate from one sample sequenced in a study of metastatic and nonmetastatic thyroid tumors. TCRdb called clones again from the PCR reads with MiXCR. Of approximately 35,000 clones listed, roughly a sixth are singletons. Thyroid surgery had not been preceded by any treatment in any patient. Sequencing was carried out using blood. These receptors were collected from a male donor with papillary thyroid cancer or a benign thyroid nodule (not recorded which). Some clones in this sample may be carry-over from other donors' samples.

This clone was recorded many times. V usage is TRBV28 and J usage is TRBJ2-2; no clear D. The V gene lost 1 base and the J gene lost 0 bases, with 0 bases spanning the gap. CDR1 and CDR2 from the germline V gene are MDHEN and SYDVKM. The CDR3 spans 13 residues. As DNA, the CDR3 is TGTGCCAGCAGTTTATCGAACACCGGGGAGCTGTTTTTT. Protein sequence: CASSLSNTGELFF.

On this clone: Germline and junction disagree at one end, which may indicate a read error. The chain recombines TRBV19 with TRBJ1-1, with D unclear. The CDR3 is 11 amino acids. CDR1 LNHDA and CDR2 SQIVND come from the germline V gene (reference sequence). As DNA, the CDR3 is TGTACCAGTAGGCGGAGGGCTGAAGCTTCCTTT. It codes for CTSRRRAEASF. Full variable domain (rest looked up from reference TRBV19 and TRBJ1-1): DGGITQSPKYLFRKEGQNVTLSCEQNLNHDAMYWYRQDPGQGLRLIYYSQIVNDFQKGDIAEGYSVSREKKESFPLTVTSAQKNPTAFYLCTSRRRAEASFGQGTRLTVV.

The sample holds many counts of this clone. Here the CDR3 reads CASSVSGGTGGLGEQYF. The CDR3 DNA follows: TGTGCCAGCAGCGTCTCCGGCGGTACAGGGGGCTTGGGCGAGCAGTACTTC. The J gene is TRBJ2-7, the V gene TRBV11-2; TRBD1 aligns across 9 bases. Germline values: CDR1 SGHAT, CDR2 FQNNGV. The CDR3 covers 17 residues. Losses at the gene ends were 5 bases for V and 6 bases for J; bases not matched to a gene: 17.

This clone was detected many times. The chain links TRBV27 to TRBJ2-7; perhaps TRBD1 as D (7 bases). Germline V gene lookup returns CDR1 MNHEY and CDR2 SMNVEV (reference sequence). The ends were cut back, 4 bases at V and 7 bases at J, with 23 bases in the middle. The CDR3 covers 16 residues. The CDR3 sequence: CASSSFPPRGAGEQYF. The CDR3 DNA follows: TGTGCCAGCAGTTCGTTCCCCCCCAGGGGGGCGGGTGAGCAGTACTTC.

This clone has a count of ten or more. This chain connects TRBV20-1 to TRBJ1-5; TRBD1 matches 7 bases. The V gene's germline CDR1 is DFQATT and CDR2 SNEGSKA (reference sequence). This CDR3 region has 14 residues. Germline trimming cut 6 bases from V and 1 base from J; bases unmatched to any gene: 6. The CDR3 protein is CSATDRLSNQPQHF. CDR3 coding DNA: TGCAGTGCCACGGACAGGCTGAGCAATCAGCCCCAGCATTTT.

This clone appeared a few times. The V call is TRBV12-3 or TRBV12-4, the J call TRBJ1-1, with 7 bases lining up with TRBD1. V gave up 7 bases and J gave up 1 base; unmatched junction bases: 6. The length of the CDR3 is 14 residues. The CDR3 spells CASTWGQTNTEAFF. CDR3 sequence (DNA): TGTGCCAGCACCTGGGGACAGACGAACACTGAAGCTTTCTTT.

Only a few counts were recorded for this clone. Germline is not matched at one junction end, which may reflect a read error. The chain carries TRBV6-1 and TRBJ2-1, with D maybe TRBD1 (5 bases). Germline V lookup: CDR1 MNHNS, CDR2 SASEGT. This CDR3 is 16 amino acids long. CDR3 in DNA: TGTACCAGCAGTGAAGGGGCGTGGGGTCACGGCAATGAGCAGTTCTTC. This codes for CTSSEGAWGHGNEQFF.

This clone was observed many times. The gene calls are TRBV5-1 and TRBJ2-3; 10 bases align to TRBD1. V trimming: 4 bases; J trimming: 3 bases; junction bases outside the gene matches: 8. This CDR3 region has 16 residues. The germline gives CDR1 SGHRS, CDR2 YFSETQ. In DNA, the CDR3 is TGCGCCAGCAGCCTCTTCCGGGACAGGGGAACAGATACGCAGTATTTT. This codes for CASSLFRDRGTDTQYF.

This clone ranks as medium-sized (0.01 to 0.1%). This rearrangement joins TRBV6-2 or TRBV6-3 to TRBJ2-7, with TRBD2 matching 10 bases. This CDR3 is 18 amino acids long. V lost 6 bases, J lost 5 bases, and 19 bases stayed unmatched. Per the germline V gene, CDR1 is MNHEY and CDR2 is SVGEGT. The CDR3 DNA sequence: TGTGCCAGCAGCCAATATAACTTGAGACTAGCGGGTTTGAACGAGCAGTACTTC. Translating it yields CASSQYNLRLAGLNEQYF.

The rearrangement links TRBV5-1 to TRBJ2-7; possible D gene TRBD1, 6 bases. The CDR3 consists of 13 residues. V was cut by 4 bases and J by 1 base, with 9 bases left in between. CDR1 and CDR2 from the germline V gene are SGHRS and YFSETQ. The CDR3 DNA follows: TGCGCCAGCAGCAAAGGACAGTCCTACGAGCAGTACTTC. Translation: CASSKGQSYEQYF. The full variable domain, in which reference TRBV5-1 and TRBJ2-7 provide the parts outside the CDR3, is KAGVTQTPRYLIKTRGQQVTLSCSPISGHRSVSWYQQTPGQGLQFLFEYFSETQRNKGNFPGRFSGRQFSNSRSEMNVSTLELGDSALYLCASSKGQSYEQYFGPGTRLTVT.

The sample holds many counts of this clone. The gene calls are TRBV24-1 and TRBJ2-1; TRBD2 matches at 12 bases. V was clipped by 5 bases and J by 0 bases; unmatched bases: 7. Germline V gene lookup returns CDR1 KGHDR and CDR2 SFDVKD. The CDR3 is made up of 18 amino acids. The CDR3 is CATSAGLAGGFSYNEQFF. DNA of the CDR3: TGTGCCACCAGTGCGGGGCTAGCGGGAGGGTTCTCCTACAATGAGCAGTTCTTC.

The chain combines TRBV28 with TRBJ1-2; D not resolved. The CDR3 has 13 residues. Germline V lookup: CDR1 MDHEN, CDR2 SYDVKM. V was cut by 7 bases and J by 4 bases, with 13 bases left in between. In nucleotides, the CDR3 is TGTGCCAGCACCACCGGAGTGGGCTATGGCTACACCTTC. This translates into CASTTGVGYGYTF.

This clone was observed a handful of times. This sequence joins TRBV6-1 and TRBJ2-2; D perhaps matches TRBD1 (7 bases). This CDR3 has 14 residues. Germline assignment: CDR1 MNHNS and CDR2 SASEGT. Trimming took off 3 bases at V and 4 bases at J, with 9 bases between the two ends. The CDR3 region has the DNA TGTGCCAGCAGTGAGCAGGGGGGCACCGGGGAGCTGTTTTTT. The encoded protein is CASSEQGGTGELFF.

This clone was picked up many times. The CDR3 bases are TGTGCCAGCAGCCGCGACTCGAACACCGGGGAGCTGTTTTTT. It specifies CASSRDSNTGELFF. The chain combines TRBV14 with TRBJ2-2; D is unresolved. V dropped 4 bases and J dropped 0 bases, with 6 bases sitting between them. The CDR3 is 14 residues long. Germline V gene data show CDR1 as SGHDN and CDR2 as FVKESK.

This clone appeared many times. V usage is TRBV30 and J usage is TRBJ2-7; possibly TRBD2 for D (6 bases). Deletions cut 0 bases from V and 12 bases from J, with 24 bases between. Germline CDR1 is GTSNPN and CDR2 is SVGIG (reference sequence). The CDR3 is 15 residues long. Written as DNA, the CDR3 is TGTGCCTGGAGTGTACCCTCTACCCGGGGGATACGCCTGTACTTC. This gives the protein CAWSVPSTRGIRLYF.

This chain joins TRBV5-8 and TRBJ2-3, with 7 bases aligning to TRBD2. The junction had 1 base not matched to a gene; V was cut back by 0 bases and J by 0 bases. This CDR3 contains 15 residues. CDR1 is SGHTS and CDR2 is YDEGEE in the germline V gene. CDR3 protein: CASSLAGGSTDTQYF. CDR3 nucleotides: TGTGCCAGCAGCTTGGCGGGGGGTAGCACAGATACGCAGTATTTT.

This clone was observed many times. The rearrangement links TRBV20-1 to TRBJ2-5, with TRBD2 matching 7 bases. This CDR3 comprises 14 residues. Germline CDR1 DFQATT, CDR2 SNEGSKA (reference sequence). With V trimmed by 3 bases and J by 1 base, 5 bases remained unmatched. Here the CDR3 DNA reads TGCAGTGCTAGTTTTCGCGGGGGCCAAGAGACCCAGTACTTC. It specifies CSASFRGGQETQYF.

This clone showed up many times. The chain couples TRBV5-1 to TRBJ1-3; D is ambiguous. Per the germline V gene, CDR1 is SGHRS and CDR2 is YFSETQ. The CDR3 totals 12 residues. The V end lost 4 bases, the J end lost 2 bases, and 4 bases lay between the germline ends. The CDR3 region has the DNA TGCGCCAGCAGCCAGACTGGAAACACCATATATTTT. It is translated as CASSQTGNTIYF.

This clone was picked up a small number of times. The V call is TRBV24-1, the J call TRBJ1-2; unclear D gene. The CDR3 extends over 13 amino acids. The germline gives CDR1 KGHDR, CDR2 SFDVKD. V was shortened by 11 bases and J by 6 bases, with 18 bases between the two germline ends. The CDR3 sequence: CAISDGIEDGYTF. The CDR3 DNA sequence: TGTGCCATTTCGGACGGGATCGAAGATGGCTACACCTTC.